This TCR beta chain stems from a study of lung T cells in sarcoidosis with Löfgren's syndrome. Overall study: CD4+ T cells build up in sarcoidosis bronchoalveolar lavage fluid. Findings and caveats of the study: Shared TRAV12-1 and TRBV2 CDR3 motifs across Löfgren's syndrome patients reportedly suggested public CD4+ TCRs. TRBV2 was the preferred pairing partner of TRAV12-1, with similar CDR3s. Löfgren's syndrome patients reportedly showed greatest TRAV12-1 and TRBV2 expansion versus controls.

TCRdb itself ran the reads through MiXCR, one entry per CDR3 protein. The sample lists 1,500 to 2,000 distinct CDR3 sequences, under 30% occurring once. The CDR3 is 13 residues long. The germline CDR1 and CDR2 sequences are SGHTA and FQGNSA. Trimming took 5 bases from V and 3 from J, leaving 10 bases between them. By frequency in the sample, this clonotype is medium-sized. The antigen remains unidentified. Sequenced: CD4+ T cells from bronchoalveolar lavage. This clonotype was obtained from a human donor with sarcoidosis (Löfgren's syndrome or another form), or a control subject (not recorded which). This chain joins TRBV7-2 and TRBJ1-2; D not resolved. The CDR3: CASSQGRDYGYTF. CDR3 sequence (DNA): TGTGCCAGCAGCCAAGGGAGGGACTATGGCTACACCTTC.